This TCR beta chain was sequenced for a study of T-cell reconstitution after alpha-beta-depleted transplantation in children. In its sample, this clonotype was seen many times. This CDR3 has 14 amino acids. V lost 3 bases to trimming and J lost 15 bases, with 21 bases between them. The germline CDR1 and CDR2 sequences are SGHAT and FQNNGV. A TCRbeta library incorporating unique molecular identifiers was prepared. TCRdb re-called the PCR reads through MiXCR, storing one row per CDR3 protein. The sample lists around 250,000 distinct CDR3 sequences, less than 9% occurring once. V usage is TRBV11-2 and J usage is TRBJ2-4; D unclear. The material was PBMCs, mostly from graft donor cells, obtained 180 days after TCRalphabeta/CD19-depleted stem cell transplant. This sequence originates from a male patient younger than 18 who had a stem cell transplant for acute lymphoblastic leukemia, so the T cells may come from the graft donor. The CDR3 here is CASSLSFPGPARYF. The DNA of the CDR3 is TGTGCCAGCAGCTTGAGCTTTCCGGGCCCCGCACGGTACTTC.